This TCR beta chain was recorded in a study of blood T cell repertoires in COVID-19. Per the germline V gene, CDR1 is SGHNT and CDR2 is YYREEE (reference sequence). V trimming: 3 bases; J trimming: 6 bases; junction bases outside the gene matches: 6. The CDR3 contains 13 residues. Authors' methods: Reference gene primer amplification yielded estimated nucleated cell counts. Produced via immunoSEQ multiplex PCR; TCRdb's table is partial and in-frame only. Clonal size and the V and J genes are those of that table, whereas D and trimming came from the DNA. This repertoire shows more than 95,000 clones, 82% found once; its top ten account for more than 15%.

This clonotype originated in an elderly man with acute or convalescent COVID-19. The sequenced sample was peripheral blood. This rearrangement joins TRBV5-4 to TRBJ2-7, with 7 bases lining up with TRBD1. The CDR3 loop reads CASSSDDRAEQYF. In nucleotides, the CDR3 is TGTGCCAGCAGCTCCGATGACAGGGCCGAGCAGTACTTC.